A single sample gave rise to the 3 T cell receptor beta chains below, sequenced in a study of cytomegalovirus exposure and HLA in healthy donors. Use of 60 Vbeta and 13 Jbeta primers characterized the PCR. Sequenced by immunoSEQ multiplex PCR; TCRdb stores in-frame clones only, minus some. Seen here are more than 85,000 clones, roughly two thirds observed once, and the top ten hold approximately 16%. What was sequenced was PBMCs. These receptors all stem from a woman aged 45-60 years in good health and CMV-seropositive.

The DNA of the CDR3 is TGTGCCAGCAGTTTAATCAGGGGGAATGAAAAACTGTTTTTT. It is translated as CASSLIRGNEKLFF. V usage is TRBV27 and J usage is TRBJ1-4, with 7 positions matching TRBD1. V trimming: 2 bases; J trimming: 5 bases; junction bases outside the gene matches: 2. Germline values: CDR1 MNHEY, CDR2 SMNVEV (reference sequence). The CDR3 sequence is 14 residues long.

The DNA of the CDR3 is TGTGCCAGTAGTATAGGGCGGGCGGTCTACGAGCAGTACTTC. Its protein product is CASSIGRAVYEQYF. The chain recombines TRBV19 with TRBJ2-7; D is perhaps TRBD2 (5 bases). Trimming pared 1 base from V and 3 bases from J, leaving 10 bases between. In germline, CDR1 is LNHDA, CDR2 SQIVND (reference sequence). There are 14 residues in the CDR3.

This chain connects TRBV28 to TRBJ2-7, with 9 bases identical to TRBD1. This CDR3 spans 15 amino acids. Germline lookup yields CDR1 MDHEN and CDR2 SYDVKM. J gave up 4 bases and V 8 bases, and 12 bases lay outside the gene matches. This chain's CDR3 is CASAVVGQGRYEQYF. The CDR3 nucleotides are TGTGCCAGCGCGGTCGTCGGACAGGGGCGATACGAGCAGTACTTC. The full variable domain, rest sourced from reference TRBV28 and TRBJ2-7, is DVKVTQSSRYLVKRTGEKVFLECVQDMDHENMFWYRQDPGLGLRLIYFSYDVKMKEKGDIPEGYSVSREKKERFSLILESASTNQTSMYLCASAVVGQGRYEQYFGPGTRLTVT.